A single sample is the source of the 12 T cell receptor beta chains below, sequenced in a study of shared clonotypes between healthy human individuals. Here immunoSEQ multiplex PCR was the method, and the copy in TCRdb shows in-frame clones only, minus some. The sample lists approximately 740,000 clones, over 65% occurring once. Sequencing input: memory CD4+ T cells sorted from blood. Described subset: CD45RA-negative fraction. These receptors originate from a woman in her 30s in good health.

As to this clone: A much larger clone sits a single nucleotide away, making a read error possible. Other DNA sequences of this sample code for an identical CDR3. The chain is built from TRBV25-1 and TRBJ2-7; no reliable D call. CDR1 is MGHDK and CDR2 is SYGVNS in the germline V gene. The CDR3 runs 11 residues. Trimming left V 4 bases short and J 3 bases short, with 4 bases between. The CDR3 loop reads CASSGYYEQYF. The CDR3 DNA follows: TGTGCCAGCAGTGGATACTACGAGCAGTACTTC.

The V and J genes are TRBV7-9 and TRBJ2-6, with 8 bases fitting TRBD1. The germline V gene has CDR1 SEHNR and CDR2 FQNEAQ (reference sequence). This CDR3 is 17 amino acids long. Trimming removed 2 bases from V and 0 bases from J; junction bases left unmatched: 3. The CDR3 DNA sequence: TGTGCCAGCAGCTTACAGGGGGCCAGCTCTGGGGCCAACGTCCTGACTTTC. Amino acid sequence: CASSLQGASSGANVLTF.

The J gene is TRBJ1-1, the V gene TRBV10-3; TRBD1 matches at 11 bases. The germline CDR1 and CDR2 sequences are ENHRY and SYGVKD. This CDR3 contains 14 residues. J gave up 4 bases and V 4 bases, and 2 bases lay outside the gene matches. The CDR3 reads CAISGGQGGTEAFF. The CDR3 DNA is TGTGCCATCAGTGGGGGACAGGGGGGCACTGAAGCTTTCTTT.

This chain connects TRBV19 to TRBJ1-2; D is unclear. The CDR3 loop spans 15 amino acids. V was trimmed by 0 bases and J by 4 bases, leaving 12 bases between them. The germline V gene encodes CDR1 LNHDA and CDR2 SQIVND (reference sequence). CDR3 protein: CASSIDRERSYGYTF. As DNA, the CDR3 is TGTGCCAGTAGTATAGATCGAGAACGTTCCTATGGCTACACCTTC.

This chain links TRBV6-5 with TRBJ2-3; D is perhaps TRBD1 or TRBD2 (5 bases each). Germline V gene data show CDR1 as MNHEY and CDR2 as SVGAGI. V lost 8 bases and J lost 5, with 11 bases in between. The CDR3 runs 12 residues. The CDR3 loop reads CASYTRGDTQYF. CDR3 DNA: TGTGCCAGCTATACTAGGGGAGATACGCAGTATTTT.

The chain recombines TRBV7-8 with TRBJ2-7; 7 nucleotides agree with TRBD1. Trimming took 6 bases from V and 0 from J; bases not matched to a gene: 5. CDR3 length equals 14 residues. Germline V gene sequence: CDR1 SGHVS, CDR2 FQNEAQ. The CDR3 protein is CASSFTGVSYEQYF. CDR3 in DNA: TGTGCCAGCAGTTTTACAGGGGTCTCCTACGAGCAGTACTTC.

The chain has TRBV7-3 and TRBJ2-2; TRBD2 aligns across 9 bases. Looked up from germline, CDR1 is SGHTA and CDR2 is FQGTGA. This CDR3 is 14 amino acids long. Trimming took 3 bases from V and 5 from J; bases not matched to a gene: 1. The chain's CDR3 is CASSFSGRTGELFF. The CDR3, as DNA: TGTGCCAGCAGCTTCAGCGGGAGGACCGGGGAGCTGTTTTTT.

Only a few counts were recorded for this clone. The rearrangement joins TRBV7-9 to TRBJ2-7; TRBD2 agrees at 14 bases. CDR3 length: 16 amino acids. Germline V lookup: CDR1 SEHNR, CDR2 FQNEAQ (reference sequence). The V and J ends lost 5 bases and 3 bases, in that order; junction bases with no gene match: 6. CDR3 residues: CASSIGTSGSVYEQYF. The CDR3 DNA is TGTGCCAGCAGCATTGGGACTAGCGGGAGTGTCTACGAGCAGTACTTC.

The rearrangement uses TRBV6-5 and TRBJ2-7, with 7 bases that match TRBD2. V shed 7 bases, J shed 1 base, and the junction held 10 bases outside the gene matches. The CDR3 runs to 15 residues. The V gene's germline CDR1 is MNHEY and CDR2 SVGAGI. The chain's CDR3 is CASTPNSGWSYEQYF. CDR3 DNA: TGTGCCAGCACCCCCAATAGCGGGTGGTCCTACGAGCAGTACTTC.

The chain combines TRBV6-1 with TRBJ1-5, with D possibly being TRBD1 (5 bases). This CDR3 contains 16 residues. Germline lookup yields CDR1 MNHNS and CDR2 SASEGT. Trimming took off 0 bases at V and 0 bases at J, with 9 bases between the two ends. The CDR3 DNA reads as TGTGCCAGCAGTGAAGCGCTACAGGTTAGCAATCAGCCCCAGCATTTT. Translating it yields CASSEALQVSNQPQHF.

The gene calls are TRBV19 and TRBJ1-1; D ambiguous. The ends were cut back, 6 bases at V and 5 bases at J, with 16 bases in the middle. From germline, CDR1 is LNHDA and CDR2 SQIVND (reference sequence). The CDR3 is 14 residues long. CDR3 sequence (DNA): TGTGCCAGTAGGACGGGGTGGATAGGAACTGAAGCTTTCTTT. The encoded protein is CASRTGWIGTEAFF.

This chain links TRBV7-7 with TRBJ2-2; D unresolved. With 8 bases removed from V and 1 base from J, the gap between germline ends came to 2 bases. The CDR3 has 11 residues. CDR1 and CDR2 (germline): SSHAT, FNYEAQ (reference sequence). CDR3 bases: TGTGCCAGCGGGAACACCGGGGAGCTGTTTTTT. Translation gives CASGNTGELFF.